Shown below are 24 T cell receptor beta chains from a single sample sequenced in a study of neoadjuvant anti-PD-1 for oral cavity cancer. Clones were sequenced by immunoSEQ multiplex PCR, and TCRdb holds only the in-frame ones, with some missing. The sample shows about 14,000 clones, 65% to 75% of them seen only once. The source material was PBMCs, sampled before nivolumab (anti-PD-1) treatment. The receptors derive from a person aged 40 to 85 with oral cavity squamous cell carcinoma.

J is TRBJ2-2 and V is TRBV7-3; possible D gene TRBD1, 7 bases. Trimming took off 8 bases at V and 4 bases at J, with 17 bases between the two ends. The CDR3 is 15 amino acids. Germline V gives CDR1 SGHTA, CDR2 FQGTGA. DNA of the CDR3: TGTGCCAGCCGCCGGGGGCAGGGGGGCACCGGGGAGCTGTTTTTT. It specifies CASRRGQGGTGELFF.

The CDR3 DNA reads as TGTGCCAGCAGAGACAGAAACCGGAACACTGAAGCTTTCTTT. It codes for CASRDRNRNTEAFF. The chain joins TRBV6-6 to TRBJ1-1, with a tentative D call TRBD1 (5 bases). The CDR3 extends over 14 amino acids. From germline, CDR1 is MNHNY and CDR2 SVGAGI (reference sequence). The V gene lost 6 bases and the J gene lost 1 base, with 12 bases spanning the gap.

This clone has more than one count but fewer than ten. The CDR3 nucleotides read TGTGCCAGCAGTTACGCTCCCGACAGACCACATGGCTACACCTTC. Translated, it gives CASSYAPDRPHGYTF. This rearrangement joins TRBV27 to TRBJ1-2; D is perhaps TRBD1 (5 bases). Germline V gene sequence: CDR1 MNHEY, CDR2 SMNVEV (reference sequence). The CDR3 length is 15 residues. Trimming left V 4 bases short and J 6 bases short, with 18 bases between.

This chain uses TRBV13 with TRBJ1-4; D perhaps matches TRBD1 (5 bases). Germline V gene lookup returns CDR1 PRHDT and CDR2 FYEKMQ (reference sequence). V dropped 1 base and J dropped 11 bases, with 8 bases sitting between them. The CDR3 spans 12 residues. The CDR3, as DNA: TGTGCCAGCAGCTTAGTTGGGGGGAAACTGTTTTTT. Its protein product is CASSLVGGKLFF.

In the case of this clone: The same CDR3 also results from other DNA sequences found in this sample. J is TRBJ1-2 and V is TRBV25-1; 7 nucleotides agree with TRBD1. This CDR3 has 14 amino acids. Trimming took 2 bases from V and 2 from J; bases not matched to a gene: 2. Per germline, CDR1 MGHDK and CDR2 SYGVNS. The CDR3 is CASSEGGGNYGYTF. CDR3 in DNA: TGTGCCAGCAGTGAAGGAGGGGGCAACTATGGCTACACCTTC.

The rearrangement uses TRBV4-1 and TRBJ2-1; 9 bases are a match to TRBD1. V was clipped by 8 bases and J by 6 bases; unmatched bases: 8. Germline-derived CDR1 and CDR2 are MGHRA and YSYEKL. The CDR3 is 14 amino acids. For the CDR3, the DNA is TGCGCCAGCCGGAGAACAGGGGGCCTCAATGAGCAGTTCTTC. Its protein is CASRRTGGLNEQFF.

The V gene is TRBV7-2, the J gene TRBJ1-3, with D possibly TRBD1 on 5 matching bases. This CDR3 is built from 15 residues. V dropped 3 bases and J dropped 0 bases, with 9 bases sitting between them. CDR1 is SGHTA, CDR2 FQGNSA, per germline. The chain's CDR3 is CASSFRVGSGNTIYF. CDR3 in DNA: TGTGCCAGCAGCTTCAGGGTAGGCTCTGGAAACACCATATATTTT.

A few counts support this clone. The chain couples TRBV7-9 to TRBJ2-1, with D unresolved. Germline V gene data show CDR1 as SEHNR and CDR2 as FQNEAQ (reference sequence). V lost 5 bases and J 7 bases, leaving 12 bases between the germline ends. There are 13 residues in the CDR3. The CDR3 loop reads CASSAYFGNEQFF. The CDR3 DNA sequence: TGTGCCAGCAGCGCCTATTTTGGAAATGAGCAGTTCTTC. Supplemented by reference TRBV7-9 and TRBJ2-1, the full variable domain reads DTGVSQNPRHKITKRGQNVTFRCDPISEHNRLYWYRQTLGQGPEFLTYFQNEAQLEKSRLLSDRFSAERPKGSFSTLEIQRTEQGDSAMYLCASSAYFGNEQFFGPGTRLTVL.

J is TRBJ2-5 and V is TRBV7-9; D gene uncertain. V shed 1 base and J shed 5 bases, with 11 bases lying between them. Germline V CDR1 and CDR2: SEHNR, FQNEAQ (reference sequence). CDR3 size: 14 residues. Here the CDR3 DNA reads TGTGCCAGCAGCTTAGGGCGACTTAAGGAGACCCAGTACTTC. Encoded protein: CASSLGRLKETQYF.

The V gene is TRBV6-5, the J gene TRBJ1-2; no firm D call. CDR1 is MNHEY, CDR2 SVGAGI, per germline. This CDR3 spans 13 amino acids. V lost 5 bases to trimming and J lost 7 bases, with 14 bases between them. The CDR3 here is CASSPRASFGYTF. CDR3 in DNA: TGTGCCAGCAGTCCCCGGGCCTCCTTTGGCTACACCTTC.

Written as DNA, the CDR3 is TGCGCCAGCAGTTTTTTTCAGGGTGATAATTCACCCCTCCACTTT. Translation gives CASSFFQGDNSPLHF. The chain links TRBV5-1 to TRBJ1-6, with D possibly TRBD1 on 5 matching bases. V lost 5 bases and J lost 5, with 14 bases in between. From germline, CDR1 is SGHRS and CDR2 YFSETQ. The CDR3 extends over 15 amino acids.

This clone was seen more than once but under ten times. The chain carries TRBV2 and TRBJ1-5, with 9 bases identical to TRBD1. Germline CDR1 reads SNHLY; CDR2 reads FYNNEI. After removal of 7 bases from V and 1 base from J, the junction contained 2 bases not matched to a gene. The CDR3 totals 14 residues. The CDR3 is CASKTGGSNQPQHF. CDR3 sequence (DNA): TGTGCCAGCAAGACAGGGGGGAGCAATCAGCCCCAGCATTTT.

The rearrangement joins TRBV9 to TRBJ2-3; weak D call: TRBD2 (5 bases). The germline CDR1 and CDR2 sequences are SGDLS and YYNGEE. V dropped 3 bases and J dropped 6 bases, with 11 bases sitting between them. This CDR3 is 13 amino acids long. The CDR3 protein is CASSARGPDTQYF. CDR3 bases: TGTGCCAGCAGCGCACGAGGGCCGGATACGCAGTATTTT.

The CDR3 nucleotides read TGTGCCAGCTCACCTGCGGGAGGGAACGAGCAGTACTTC. Its translation: CASSPAGGNEQYF. This sequence joins TRBV18 and TRBJ2-7; 9 nucleotides agree with TRBD2. CDR3 length equals 13 residues. Germline V gene lookup returns CDR1 KGHSH and CDR2 LQKENI. Germline trimming cut 3 bases from V and 5 bases from J; bases unmatched to any gene: 2.

The chain combines TRBV5-1 with TRBJ2-3, with no clear D. The CDR3 covers 14 residues. Germline assignment: CDR1 SGHRS and CDR2 YFSETQ. V was cut by 0 bases and J by 2 bases, with 7 bases left in between. The CDR3 region has the DNA TGCGCCAGCAGCTTGGGTCAGACCACAGATACGCAGTATTTT. Amino acid sequence: CASSLGQTTDTQYF.

A word on this clone: The sample contains more than one DNA sequence encoding this CDR3. This chain uses TRBV6-5 with TRBJ2-7, with D possibly matching TRBD2 (6 bases). Between the trimmed V and J ends, which lost 0 bases and 0 bases, there was a span of 9 bases. The CDR3 is 15 residues long. Germline V gene data show CDR1 as MNHEY and CDR2 as SVGAGI. The CDR3 nucleotides read TGTGCCAGCAGTTACTCGGGGGGAAGCTCCTACGAGCAGTACTTC. Encoded protein: CASSYSGGSSYEQYF.

This clone was seen only a few times. This chain connects TRBV14 to TRBJ1-2, with TRBD1 as a possible D gene (6 bases). The CDR3 loop spans 13 amino acids. V lost 4 bases, J lost 4 bases, and 10 bases lay in between. Per the germline V gene, CDR1 is SGHDN and CDR2 is FVKESK. CDR3 bases: TGTGCCAGCAGCCGAGGGACATCCTATGGCTACACCTTC. Translation gives CASSRGTSYGYTF.

This clone was detected a few times. The chain combines TRBV2 with TRBJ1-5, with D maybe TRBD1 (6 bases). CDR3 length: 14 amino acids. Germline assignment: CDR1 SNHLY and CDR2 FYNNEI. V lost 9 bases and J lost 0, with 12 bases in between. The CDR3 bases are TGTGCCAGTCGGACAGACCTTAGCAATCAGCCCCAGCATTTT. Translated: CASRTDLSNQPQHF.

Remarks on this clone: Other DNA sequences within the sample encode an identical CDR3. V usage is TRBV30 and J usage is TRBJ1-2, with a possible D match to TRBD1 (5 bases). The CDR3 extends over 11 amino acids. The germline CDR1 and CDR2 sequences are GTSNPN and SVGIG (reference sequence). CDR3 in DNA: TGTGTCTTCCTCAGGGCGGAAGGCTACACCTTC. Protein sequence: CVFLRAEGYTF.

This clone came up a few times. The CDR3 loop is CAWINKREYSHEQYF. In nucleotides, the CDR3 is TGTGCCTGGATAAACAAGCGGGAGTACTCGCACGAGCAGTACTTC. The V call is TRBV30, the J call TRBJ2-7; 8 bases are shared with TRBD2. V shed 4 bases, J shed 5 bases, and the junction held 13 bases outside the gene matches. Germline-derived CDR1 and CDR2 are GTSNPN and SVGIG (reference sequence). The CDR3 is 15 amino acids.

V is TRBV15 and J is TRBJ1-3, with D unclear. V shed 3 bases and J shed 8 bases, with 14 bases lying between them. The germline V gene has CDR1 LNHNV and CDR2 YYDKDF (reference sequence). The CDR3 totals 14 residues. The CDR3 bases are TGTGCCACCAGCAGGGGTGTGGAGGGTGACACCATATATTTT. It codes for CATSRGVEGDTIYF.

The rearrangement uses TRBV9 and TRBJ2-3; tentatively, D is TRBD1 (5 bases). Trimming stripped 5 bases from V and 2 bases from J, with 9 bases between. The CDR3 totals 13 residues. Germline-derived CDR1 and CDR2 are SGDLS and YYNGEE. The CDR3 DNA reads TGTGCCAGCAGTCTAGGGGACACAGATACGCAGTATTTT. Its translation is CASSLGDTDTQYF.

This clone was seen more than once but under ten times. V usage is TRBV5-1 and J usage is TRBJ1-1, with D possibly being TRBD1 (6 bases). V was pared by 3 bases and J by 5 bases, with 17 bases between. The CDR3 spans 15 residues. From germline, CDR1 is SGHRS and CDR2 YFSETQ. CDR3 sequence: CASSSRGGGGTEAFF. CDR3 in DNA: TGCGCCAGCAGCTCCCGCGGAGGGGGAGGTACTGAAGCTTTCTTT.

This sequence joins TRBV29-1 and TRBJ2-1; maybe TRBD2 (5 bases). The CDR3 covers 11 residues. Germline CDR1 reads SQVTM; CDR2 reads ANQGSEA. V lost 6 bases, J lost 6 bases, and 9 bases lay in between. CDR3 sequence: CSVLARNEQFF. CDR3 nucleotide sequence: TGCAGCGTGCTAGCTCGCAATGAGCAGTTCTTC.